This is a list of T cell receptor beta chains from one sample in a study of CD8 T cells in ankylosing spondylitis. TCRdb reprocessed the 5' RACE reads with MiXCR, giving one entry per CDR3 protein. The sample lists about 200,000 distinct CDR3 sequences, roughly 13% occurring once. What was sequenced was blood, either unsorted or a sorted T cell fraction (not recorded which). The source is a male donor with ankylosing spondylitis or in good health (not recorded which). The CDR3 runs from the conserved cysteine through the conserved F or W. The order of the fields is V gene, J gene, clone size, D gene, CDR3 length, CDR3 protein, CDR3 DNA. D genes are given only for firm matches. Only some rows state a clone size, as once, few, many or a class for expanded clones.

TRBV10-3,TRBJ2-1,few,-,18,CAISESPLRGNTYNEQFF,TGTGCCATCAGTGAGTCTCCCCTACGGGGGAACACCTACAATGAGCAGTTCTTC
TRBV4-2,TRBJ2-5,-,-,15,CASSQGSGVQETQYF,TGTGCCAGCAGCCAAGGATCAGGGGTACAAGAGACCCAGTACTTC
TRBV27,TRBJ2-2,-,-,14,CASSFLAFTGELFF,TGTGCCAGCAGTTTCCTGGCGTTCACCGGGGAGCTGTTTTTT
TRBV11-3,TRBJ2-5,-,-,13,CASSSGTGETQYF,TGTGCCAGCAGCTCCGGGACTGGAGAGACCCAGTACTTC
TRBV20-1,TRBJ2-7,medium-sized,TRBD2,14,CSAEGRTSGYEQYF,TGCAGTGCCGAGGGTCGGACTAGCGGCTACGAGCAGTACTTC
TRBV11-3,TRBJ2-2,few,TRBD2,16,CASRVDGGAPTGELFF,TGTGCCAGCAGAGTAGACGGGGGGGCCCCCACCGGGGAGCTGTTTTTT
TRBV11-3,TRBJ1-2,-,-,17,CASSLAPLRTSNYGYTF,TGTGCCAGCAGCTTAGCTCCCCTCAGGACATCTAACTATGGCTACACCTTC
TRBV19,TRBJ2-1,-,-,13,CASRIDSYNEQFF,TGTGCCAGTAGGATCGACAGCTACAATGAGCAGTTCTTC
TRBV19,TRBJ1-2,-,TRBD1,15,CASRTGVLGNYGYTF,TGTGCCAGTCGGACAGGGGTGTTGGGTAACTATGGCTACACCTTC
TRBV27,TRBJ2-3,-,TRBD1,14,CASSTDRETDTQYF,TGTGCCAGCAGTACAGACAGGGAGACAGATACGCAGTATTTT
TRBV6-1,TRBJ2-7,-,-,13,CASSDPSPYEQYF,TGTGCCAGCAGTGATCCGAGTCCCTACGAGCAGTACTTC
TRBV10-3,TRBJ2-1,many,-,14,CAISESTDYNEQFF,TGTGCCATCAGTGAGTCGACGGATTACAATGAGCAGTTCTTC
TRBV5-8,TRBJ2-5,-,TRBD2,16,CASSPLSSGVGETQYF,TGTGCCAGCAGCCCGTTATCTAGCGGGGTGGGAGAGACCCAGTACTTC
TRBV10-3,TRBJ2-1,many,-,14,CAISSDITYNEQFF,TGTGCCATCAGTTCGGACATAACCTACAATGAGCAGTTCTTC
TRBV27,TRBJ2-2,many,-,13,CASSRVNTGELFF,TGTGCCAGCTCTCGGGTGAACACCGGGGAGCTGTTTTTT
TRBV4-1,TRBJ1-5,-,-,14,CASSQTGLRQPQHF,TGCGCCAGCAGCCAAACAGGGTTGAGGCAGCCCCAGCATTTT
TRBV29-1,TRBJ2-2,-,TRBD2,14,CSVLADSNTGELFF,TGCAGCGTTCTAGCGGACTCAAACACCGGGGAGCTGTTTTTT
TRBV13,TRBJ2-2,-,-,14,CASSPPSRTGELFF,TGTGCCAGCAGCCCCCCGAGTAGGACCGGGGAGCTGTTTTTT
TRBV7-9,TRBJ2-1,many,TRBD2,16,CASSSRLAGVGNEQFF,TGTGCCAGCAGCTCAAGACTAGCGGGAGTTGGAAATGAGCAGTTCTTC
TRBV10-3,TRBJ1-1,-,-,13,CAISEGEGPEAFF,TGTGCCATCAGTGAAGGGGAGGGCCCTGAAGCTTTCTTT
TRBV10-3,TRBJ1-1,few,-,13,CAISDTGVTEAFF,TGTGCCATCAGTGATACTGGCGTCACTGAAGCTTTCTTT
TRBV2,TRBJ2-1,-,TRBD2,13,CASTSGRSGEQFF,TGTGCCAGCACTAGCGGGAGGTCAGGTGAGCAGTTCTTC
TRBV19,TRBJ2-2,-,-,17,CASLPSSWNLNTGELFF,TGTGCCAGTCTCCCCAGTTCATGGAACTTGAACACCGGGGAGCTGTTTTTT
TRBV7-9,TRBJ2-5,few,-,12,CASGAPPETQYF,TGTGCCAGCGGGGCGCCACCCGAGACCCAGTACTTC
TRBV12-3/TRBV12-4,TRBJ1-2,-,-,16,CASSLVPRDLNYGYTF,TGTGCCAGCAGTTTAGTCCCCAGGGATCTGAACTACGGCTACACCTTC
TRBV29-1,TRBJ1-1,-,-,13,CSVPTPPNTEAFF,TGCAGCGTTCCTACTCCCCCGAACACTGAAGCTTTCTTT
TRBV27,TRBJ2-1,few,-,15,CASSLLVEGDHEQFF,TGTGCCAGCAGTTTACTAGTTGAGGGGGACCATGAGCAGTTCTTC
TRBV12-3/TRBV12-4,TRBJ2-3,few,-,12,CASRQGGDTQYF,TGTGCCAGCAGACAGGGCGGAGATACGCAGTATTTT
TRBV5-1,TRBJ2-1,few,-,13,CASSWWGDNEQFF,TGCGCCAGCAGCTGGTGGGGGGACAATGAGCAGTTCTTC
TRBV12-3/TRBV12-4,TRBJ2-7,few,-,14,CASMRWGRWKEQYF,TGTGCCAGCATGCGTTGGGGGCGGTGGAAAGAGCAGTACTTC
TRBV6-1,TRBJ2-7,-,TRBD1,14,CASSVRDRLYEQYF,TGTGCCAGCAGCGTCCGGGACAGGTTATACGAGCAGTACTTC
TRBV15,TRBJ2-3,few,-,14,CATRMIAGGYTQYF,TGTGCCACCAGGATGATCGCGGGCGGGTATACGCAGTATTTT
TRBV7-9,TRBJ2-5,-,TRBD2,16,CASSRISLAGEETQYF,TGTGCCAGCAGCCGGATCTCACTAGCGGGGGAAGAGACCCAGTACTTC
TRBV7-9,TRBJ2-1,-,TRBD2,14,CASSLPSGRREQFF,TGTGCCAGCAGCTTACCTAGCGGGAGGCGGGAGCAGTTCTTC
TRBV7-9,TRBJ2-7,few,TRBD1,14,CASSLGDRPYEQYF,TGTGCCAGCAGCTTAGGGGACAGACCCTACGAGCAGTACTTC
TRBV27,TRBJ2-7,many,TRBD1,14,CASSFEGQDYEQYF,TGTGCCAGCAGTTTTGAGGGACAGGACTACGAGCAGTACTTC
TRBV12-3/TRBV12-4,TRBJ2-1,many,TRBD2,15,CASSPGTSGINEQFF,TGTGCCAGCAGTCCCGGGACTAGCGGTATCAATGAGCAGTTCTTC
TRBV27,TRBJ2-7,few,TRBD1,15,CASSLAGQGRLEQYF,TGTGCCAGCAGTTTGGCGGGACAGGGGCGTCTGGAGCAGTACTTC
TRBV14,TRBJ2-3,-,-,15,CASSQPQVNTDTQYF,TGTGCCAGCAGCCAACCGCAGGTGAACACAGATACGCAGTATTTT
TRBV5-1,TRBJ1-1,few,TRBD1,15,CASSSGQGGNTEAFF,TGCGCCAGCAGCTCAGGACAGGGAGGGAACACTGAAGCTTTCTTT
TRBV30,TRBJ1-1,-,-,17,CAWSGVSRARGGTEAFF,TGTGCCTGGAGTGGCGTCTCCAGGGCCCGAGGGGGCACTGAAGCTTTCTTT
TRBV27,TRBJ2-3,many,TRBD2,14,CASTGTSWSDTQYF,TGTGCCAGCACCGGGACTAGTTGGTCAGATACGCAGTATTTT
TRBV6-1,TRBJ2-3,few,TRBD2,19,CASSATGTSGRESTDTQYF,TGTGCCAGCAGTGCGACAGGGACTAGCGGGAGGGAGAGCACAGATACGCAGTATTTT
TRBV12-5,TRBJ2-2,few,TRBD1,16,CASGLDRMSNTGELFF,TGTGCTAGTGGTCTGGACAGGATGTCAAACACCGGGGAGCTGTTTTTT
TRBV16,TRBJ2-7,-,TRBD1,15,CASSQSGQGVREQYF,TGTGCCAGCAGCCAATCCGGACAGGGGGTTAGGGAGCAGTACTTC